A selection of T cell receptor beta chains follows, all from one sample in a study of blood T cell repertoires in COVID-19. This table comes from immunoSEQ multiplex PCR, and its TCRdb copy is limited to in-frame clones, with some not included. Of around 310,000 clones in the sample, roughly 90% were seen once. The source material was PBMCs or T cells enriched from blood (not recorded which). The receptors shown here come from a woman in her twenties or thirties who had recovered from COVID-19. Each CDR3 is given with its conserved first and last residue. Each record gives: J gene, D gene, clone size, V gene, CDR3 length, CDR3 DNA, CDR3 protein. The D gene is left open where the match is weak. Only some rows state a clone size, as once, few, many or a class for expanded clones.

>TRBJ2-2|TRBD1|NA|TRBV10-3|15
TGTGCCACCGAGAGGGACAGGGGGTTGGCCGGGGAGCTGTTTTTT
CATERDRGLAGELFF
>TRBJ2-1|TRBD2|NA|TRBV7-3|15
TGTGCCAGCAGCCCGACGGGAGGCGGGGGGAGGGAGCAGTTCTTC
CASSPTGGGGREQFF
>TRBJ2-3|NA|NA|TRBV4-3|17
TGCGCCAGCAGCCAAACACCGGGAACCGGTGGCACAGATACGCAGTATTTT
CASSQTPGTGGTDTQYF
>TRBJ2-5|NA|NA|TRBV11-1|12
TGTGCCAGCAGCTTTGATCGGGAGACCCAGTACTTC
CASSFDRETQYF
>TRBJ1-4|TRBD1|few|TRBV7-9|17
TGTGCCAGCAGCTCCACAGGGGTAAGGGGGTCAGATGAAAAACTGTTTTTT
CASSSTGVRGSDEKLFF
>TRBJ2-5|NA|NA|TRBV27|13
TGTGCCAGCAGTTTATTCCCTCAAGAGACCCAGTACTTC
CASSLFPQETQYF
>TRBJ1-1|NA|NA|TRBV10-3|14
TGTGCCATCAGTCTAGATCGTTTGGGCACTGAAGCTTTCTTT
CAISLDRLGTEAFF
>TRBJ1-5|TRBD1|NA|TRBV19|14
TGTGCCAGTACCTTACAGGGGGCCGGTCAGCCCCAGCATTTT
CASTLQGAGQPQHF
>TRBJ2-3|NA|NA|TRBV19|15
TGTGCCAGTAGAAAGGTCGACAGCTCCACAGATACGCAGTATTTT
CASRKVDSSTDTQYF
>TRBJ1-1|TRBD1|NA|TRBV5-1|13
TGCGCCAGCAGCACAGGGGGTGGGACTGAAGCTTTCTTT
CASSTGGGTEAFF
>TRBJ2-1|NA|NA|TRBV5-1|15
TGCGCCAGCAGCAAATCGAGGGACTTTCACAATGAGCAGTTCTTC
CASSKSRDFHNEQFF
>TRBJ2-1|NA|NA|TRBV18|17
TGTGCCAGCTCACCACCGTCCCAGGCCAGCTCCTACAATGAGCAGTTCTTC
CASSPPSQASSYNEQFF
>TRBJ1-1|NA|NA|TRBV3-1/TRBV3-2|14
TGTGCCAGCAGCCAAACAGGGATGGGCCCTGAAGCTTTCTTT
CASSQTGMGPEAFF
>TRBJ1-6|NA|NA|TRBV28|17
TGTGCCAGCAGTTTAGTTGAGTCCGTTCAAGATAATTCACCCCTCCACTTT
CASSLVESVQDNSPLHF
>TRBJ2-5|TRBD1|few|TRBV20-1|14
TGCAGTGCTAGTGGGACAGGCCACCAAGAGACCCAGTACTTC
CSASGTGHQETQYF
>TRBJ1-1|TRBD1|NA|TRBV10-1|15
TGCGCCAGCAGTGAGCCCGGACAGGGCCCTACTGAAGCTTTCTTT
CASSEPGQGPTEAFF
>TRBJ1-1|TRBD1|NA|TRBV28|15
TGTGCCAGCAGTTGGGGGACAGGGCAGGGCACTGAAGCTTTCTTT
CASSWGTGQGTEAFF
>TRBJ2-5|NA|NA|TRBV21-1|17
TGTGCCAGCAGCAAAAATAAAGGACAGGGGCAGCAAGAGACCCAGTACTTC
CASSKNKGQGQQETQYF
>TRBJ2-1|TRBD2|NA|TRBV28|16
TGTGCCAGCAGTGAGACTAGCGGGAGTTTAAACAATGAGCAGTTCTTC
CASSETSGSLNNEQFF
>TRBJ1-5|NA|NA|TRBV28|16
TGTGCCAGCAGGGAAATTAACAGCGGGCGTAACCAGCCCCAGCATTTT
CASREINSGRNQPQHF
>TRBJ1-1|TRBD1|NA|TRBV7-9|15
TGTGCCAGCAGCATACGACAGGGCTGGAACACTGAAGCTTTCTTT
CASSIRQGWNTEAFF
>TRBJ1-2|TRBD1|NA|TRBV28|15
TGTGCCAGCAGTTTCCTACAGGGGGCTAACTATGGCTACACCTTC
CASSFLQGANYGYTF
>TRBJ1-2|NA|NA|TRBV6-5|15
TGTGCCAGTAGAGAGCTCGGGTCGGAACAGGGTGGCTACACCTTC
CASRELGSEQGGYTF
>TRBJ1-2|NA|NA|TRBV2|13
TGTGCCAGCAGTGTCCCGGGAAACTATGGCTACACCTTC
CASSVPGNYGYTF
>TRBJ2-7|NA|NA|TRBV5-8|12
TGTGCCAGCAGCTTTGAGCGCTACGAGCAGTACTTC
CASSFERYEQYF
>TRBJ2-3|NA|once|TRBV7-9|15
TGTGCCAGCAGTCTGGGACTCCGGAGCACAGATACGCAGTATTTT
CASSLGLRSTDTQYF
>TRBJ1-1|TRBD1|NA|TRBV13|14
TGTGCCAGCAGCTGGGGACAGGGGAACACTGAAGCTTTCTTT
CASSWGQGNTEAFF
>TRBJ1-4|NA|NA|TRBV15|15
TGTGCCACCAGCAGGTCGGTTGCAACTAATGAAAAACTGTTTTTT
CATSRSVATNEKLFF
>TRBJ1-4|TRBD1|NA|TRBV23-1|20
TGCGCCAGCAGTCTGGGAAATTTACAGGGGGTTAAACGAACTAATGAAAAACTGTTTTTT
CASSLGNLQGVKRTNEKLFF
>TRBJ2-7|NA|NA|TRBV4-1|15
TGCGCCAGCAGCCAAGTCGGTCAGGGGAGAGTCGAGCAGTACTTC
CASSQVGQGRVEQYF
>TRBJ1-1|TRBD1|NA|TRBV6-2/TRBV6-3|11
TGTGCCAGCAGTCTGGACAGGGAAGCTTTCTTT
CASSLDREAFF
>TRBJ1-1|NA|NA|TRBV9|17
TGTGCCAGCAGCGTAGGGACTCGGGACAAGGGGTGGTTGGAGGCTTTCTTT
CASSVGTRDKGWLEAFF
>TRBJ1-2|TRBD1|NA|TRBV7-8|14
TGTGCCAGCAGCTTTGGAAGGGGGCCCGATGGCTACACCTTC
CASSFGRGPDGYTF
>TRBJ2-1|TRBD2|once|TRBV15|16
TGTGCCACCAGCCGTAAGAGCGGGAGCGATGTCAATGAGCAGTTCTTC
CATSRKSGSDVNEQFF
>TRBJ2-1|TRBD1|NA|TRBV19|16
TGTGCCAGTAGTACCGACAGGGGGTTTTCCTACAATGAGCAGTTCTTC
CASSTDRGFSYNEQFF
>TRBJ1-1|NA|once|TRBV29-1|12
TGCAGCGTTGAAGAGGACACCCGCGGAGCTTTCTTT
CSVEEDTRGAFF
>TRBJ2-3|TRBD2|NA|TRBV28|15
TGTGCCAGCAGGAGACTAGCGGGGAGCACAGATACGCAGTATTTT
CASRRLAGSTDTQYF
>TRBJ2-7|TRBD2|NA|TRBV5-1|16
TGCGCCAGCAGCTTGGTGCCGCTAGCGGACTCCTCGGAGCAGTACTTC
CASSLVPLADSSEQYF
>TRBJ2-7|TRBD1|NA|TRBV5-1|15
TGCGCCAGCAGCTCAACAGGGGATTCGGCCCACGAGCAGTACTTC
CASSSTGDSAHEQYF
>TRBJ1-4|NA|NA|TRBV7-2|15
TGTGCCAGCAGCTTAGCGGGGGGAAATAATGAAAAACTGTTTTTT
CASSLAGGNNEKLFF
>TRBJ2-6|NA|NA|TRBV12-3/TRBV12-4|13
TGTGCCAGCAGAGCGAGTGGGGCCAACGTCCTGACTTTC
CASRASGANVLTF
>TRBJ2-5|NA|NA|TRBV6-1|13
TGTGCCAGCAGTGATGAGAGGGTTGAGACCCAGTACTTC
CASSDERVETQYF
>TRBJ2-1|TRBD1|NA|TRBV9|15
TGTGCCAGCAGCCCAAGGACAGGGAGCTACAATGAGCAGTTCTTC
CASSPRTGSYNEQFF
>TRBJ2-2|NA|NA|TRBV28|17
TGTGCCAGCAGACACACTGACTACGCCGCGAACACCGGGGAGCTGTTTTTT
CASRHTDYAANTGELFF
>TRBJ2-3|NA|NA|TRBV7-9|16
TGTGCCAGCAGCTTAACTCACGTTGCTAGCACAGATACGCAGTATTTT
CASSLTHVASTDTQYF
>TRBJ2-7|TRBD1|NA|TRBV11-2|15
TGTGCCAGCAGCGGCGGGACAGGGGAGAGTGGCGAGCAGTACTTC
CASSGGTGESGEQYF
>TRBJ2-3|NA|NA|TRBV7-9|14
TGTGCCAGCAGCTTAGCTGGTAGAGCAGATACGCAGTATTTT
CASSLAGRADTQYF
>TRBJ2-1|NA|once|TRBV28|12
TGTGCCAGCAAGCTCCCGGACACCGAGCAGTTCTTC
CASKLPDTEQFF
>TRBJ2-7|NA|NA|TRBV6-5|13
TGTGCCAGCAGACCCCCTAGCGAATACGAGCAGTACTTC
CASRPPSEYEQYF
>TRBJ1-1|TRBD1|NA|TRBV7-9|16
TGTGCCAGCAGCCCGGGGACAGGGGGCGTTGACACTGAAGCTTTCTTT
CASSPGTGGVDTEAFF
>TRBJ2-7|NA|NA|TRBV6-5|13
TGTGCCAGCAGCGGACAGATCCCCTACGAGCAGTACTTC
CASSGQIPYEQYF
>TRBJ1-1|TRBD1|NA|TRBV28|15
TGTGCCAGCCATCCTGGGACAGACCTGAACACTGAAGCTTTCTTT
CASHPGTDLNTEAFF
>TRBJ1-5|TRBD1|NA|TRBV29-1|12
TGCAGCGTGAGACAGGGCGGTCAGCCCCAGCATTTT
CSVRQGGQPQHF